The 30 T cell receptor beta chains below come from one sample, sequenced in a study of T cells in Graves' hyperthyroidism and ophthalmopathy. RNA transcripts provided the source from which TCR beta CDR3 regions were amplified. Researchers ran a first-round RT-PCR on the TCR CDR3 using the HTBI primer set. TCRdb analysed the multiplex PCR reads with MiXCR anew, one entry per CDR3 protein. The sample contains hundreds of thousands of distinct CDR3 sequences, around 13% of which appear only once. Specimen: blood. The receptors here all came from a woman between 18 and 29 years old with Graves' hyperthyroidism.

This clonotype was observed a single time. One end of the junction varies from germline; a read error may be responsible. The gene calls are TRBV20-1 and TRBJ2-7; D call uncertain. The CDR3 spans 12 residues. Germline values: CDR1 DFQATT, CDR2 SNEGSKA (reference sequence). CDR3 sequence reads: CSASHWAYERYF. CDR3 in DNA: TGCAGTGCTAGCCACTGGGCGTACGAGCGGTACTTC.

The J gene is TRBJ2-4, the V gene TRBV7-9, with 7 bases fitting TRBD2. This CDR3 region has 12 residues. The ends lost 4 bases at V and 8 bases at J; junction bases unmatched: 2. Germline-derived CDR1 and CDR2 are SEHNR and FQNEAQ (reference sequence). CDR3 sequence reads: CASSWGGDIQYF. The DNA of the CDR3 is TGTGCCAGCAGCTGGGGGGGGGACATTCAGTACTTC.

This clonotype was seen ten or more times. At one of its ends the junction is not consistent with the germline gene, which may arise from a read error. The chain couples TRBV28 to TRBJ2-5, with D possibly matching TRBD1 (6 bases). Germline V gene data show CDR1 as MDHEN and CDR2 as SYDVKM. CDR3 size: 16 residues. CDR3 sequence (DNA): TGTGCCAGCAGTTTATTAAGGGGGTGGGGCGAAGAGACCCAATACTTC. Amino acids: CASSLLRGWGEETQYF.

This clonotype was picked up one time. A clone one base away is much larger, so this may be a read error. This rearrangement joins TRBV24-1 to TRBJ1-2, with D tentatively TRBD1 (6 bases). Trimming took off 3 bases at V and 12 bases at J, with 19 bases between the two ends. The CDR3 totals 14 residues. Germline V gene sequence: CDR1 KGHDR, CDR2 SFDVKD. CDR3 residues: CATSDPPDSGGHTF. The DNA for the CDR3 is TGTGCCACCAGTGATCCACCGGACAGTGGCGGCCACACCTTC.

In this sample, this clonotype turned up a few times. The rearrangement links TRBV28 to TRBJ1-1; D is perhaps TRBD1 (5 bases). The CDR3 is 13 amino acids. Germline lookup yields CDR1 MDHEN and CDR2 SYDVKM. The V end lost 6 bases, the J end lost 6 bases, and 14 bases lay between the germline ends. Here the CDR3 reads CASRRPGPPEAFF. CDR3 coding DNA: TGTGCCAGCAGGCGACCAGGGCCCCCTGAAGCTTTCTTT.

V gene TRBV14 combines with J gene TRBJ2-7; D is perhaps TRBD2 (6 bases). Deletions cut 3 bases from V and 3 bases from J, with 15 bases between. The germline gives CDR1 SGHDN, CDR2 FVKESK. The CDR3 runs to 15 residues. CDR3 nucleotide sequence: TGTGCCAGCAGCCAGTTAAGCGGGCCGCTCTACGAGCAGTACTTC. It yields the protein CASSQLSGPLYEQYF.

The table lists this clonotype with a few counts. The rearrangement links TRBV30 to TRBJ2-1, with TRBD2 identical over 7 bases. This CDR3 region has 14 residues. V shed 3 bases and J 7 bases; nucleotides not matched to a gene: 9. Germline CDR1 reads GTSNPN; CDR2 reads SVGIG (reference sequence). The CDR3 nucleotides read TGTGCCTGGAGCTTAGGACTAGGGATGAATGAGCAGTTCTTC. It specifies CAWSLGLGMNEQFF.

The chain carries TRBV20-1 and TRBJ1-5; 9 bases are shared with TRBD1. Looked up from germline, CDR1 is DFQATT and CDR2 is SNEGSKA (reference sequence). The J segment lost 2 bases and the V segment lost 0 bases, leaving 5 bases of the junction unmatched. This CDR3 spans 16 amino acids. This CDR3 reads CSARDGTGLGNQPQHF. The CDR3 DNA reads TGCAGTGCTAGAGATGGGACAGGGTTGGGCAATCAGCCCCAGCATTTT.

V and J are TRBV6-2 or TRBV6-3 and TRBJ2-7, with D hard to call. The V gene lost 8 bases and the J gene lost 2 bases, with 13 bases spanning the gap. Germline CDR1 reads MNHEY; CDR2 reads SVGEGT. This CDR3 is built from 13 residues. CDR3 region: CASSPDPTYEQYF. The CDR3 DNA follows: TGTGCCAGCTCCCCGGACCCGACCTACGAGCAGTACTTC.

The chain joins TRBV19 to TRBJ2-7, with 9 positions matching TRBD2. With V trimmed by 3 bases and J by 5 bases, 5 bases remained unmatched. The CDR3 runs 14 residues. Germline V gene data show CDR1 as LNHDA and CDR2 as SQIVND (reference sequence). In nucleotides, the CDR3 is TGTGCCAGTAGTATTTTAGCGGGAGCTGACGAGCAGTACTTC. Protein sequence: CASSILAGADEQYF.

The chain is built from TRBV27 and TRBJ1-5; D call uncertain. V was pared by 0 bases and J by 0 bases, with 6 bases between. Germline CDR1 MNHEY, CDR2 SMNVEV (reference sequence). The CDR3 covers 15 residues. CDR3: CASSLSSGSNQPQHF. CDR3 in DNA: TGTGCCAGCAGTTTATCCTCAGGTAGCAATCAGCCCCAGCATTTT.

This clonotype was seen a few times. The chain carries TRBV27 and TRBJ2-7, with D uncertain. The CDR3 is made up of 12 amino acids. Germline CDR1 reads MNHEY; CDR2 reads SMNVEV (reference sequence). The ends were cut back, 7 bases at V and 5 bases at J, with 12 bases in the middle. In DNA form, the CDR3 reads TGTGCCAGCAACCGCTCTCCTAACGAGCAGTACTTC. This encodes CASNRSPNEQYF.

This clonotype was counted ten times or more. The chain couples TRBV11-3 to TRBJ2-5, with D perhaps TRBD2 (6 bases). In germline, CDR1 is SGHNT, CDR2 YENEEA. The CDR3 sequence is 15 residues long. The V and J ends lost 1 base and 4 bases respectively, with 13 bases between them. DNA for the CDR3: TGTGCCAGCAGCTTAGGTCTTGGAGGGGTAGAGACCCAGTACTTC. Translation: CASSLGLGGVETQYF.

A few counts support this clonotype. The chain uses TRBV11-2 and TRBJ2-1; 8 nucleotides agree with TRBD2. The CDR3 covers 18 residues. V lost 3 bases and J lost 9; bases outside the gene matches: 19. From germline, CDR1 is SGHAT and CDR2 FQNNGV. The CDR3 is CASSFVGSGTASRGEQFF. In nucleotides, the CDR3 is TGTGCCAGCAGCTTCGTCGGTAGCGGGACTGCCTCGCGGGGTGAGCAGTTCTTC.

This clonotype was recorded at least ten times. The CDR3 DNA reads TGCAGTGCTAGACCTGACAGTCCCCCGGGCTACACCTTC. The encoded protein is CSARPDSPPGYTF. V is TRBV20-1 and J is TRBJ1-2; possible D gene TRBD1, 5 bases. This CDR3 has 13 amino acids. The germline CDR1 and CDR2 sequences are DFQATT and SNEGSKA (reference sequence). V shed 2 bases and J shed 8 bases, with 15 bases lying between them.

This clonotype was counted ten times or more. The V gene is TRBV18, the J gene TRBJ2-7; tentatively, D is TRBD1 (5 bases). V gave up 3 bases and J gave up 4 bases, with 7 bases separating them. Germline CDR1 KGHSH, CDR2 LQKENI. The CDR3 runs 12 residues. The CDR3 loop reads CASSPTVYEQYF. Here the CDR3 DNA reads TGTGCCAGCTCACCGACAGTATACGAGCAGTACTTC. The full variable domain, rest sourced from reference TRBV18 and TRBJ2-7, is NAGVMQNPRHLVRRRGQEARLRCSPMKGHSHVYWYRQLPEEGLKFMVYLQKENIIDESGMPKERFSAEFPKEGPSILRIQQVVRGDSAAYFCASSPTVYEQYFGPGTRLTVT.

This clonotype was recorded at least ten times. This chain connects TRBV20-1 to TRBJ1-2; 7 bases fit TRBD1. From germline, CDR1 is DFQATT and CDR2 SNEGSKA (reference sequence). This CDR3 has 12 amino acids. With 2 bases clipped from V and 6 bases from J, the junction kept 3 bases outside the gene matches. This CDR3 is CSARKGGHGYTF. The DNA of the CDR3 is TGCAGTGCTAGAAAAGGGGGCCATGGCTACACCTTC.

This clonotype was picked up many times. This sequence joins TRBV2 and TRBJ1-1; D unclear. Germline CDR1 reads SNHLY; CDR2 reads FYNNEI. This CDR3 comprises 15 residues. With 7 bases removed from V and 4 bases from J, the gap between germline ends came to 19 bases. CDR3 DNA: TGTGCCAGCAATGGGGAGCCAGGATGGCCCACTGAAGCTTTCTTT. As protein: CASNGEPGWPTEAFF. The full variable domain, rest sourced from reference TRBV2 and TRBJ1-1, is EPEVTQTPSHQVTQMGQEVILRCVPISNHLYFYWYRQILGQKVEFLVSFYNNEISEKSEIFDDQFSVERPDGSNFTLKIRSTKLEDSAMYFCASNGEPGWPTEAFFGQGTRLTVV.

The table lists this clonotype with a few counts. V is TRBV27 and J is TRBJ1-6, with D maybe TRBD1 (6 bases). Germline CDR1 reads MNHEY; CDR2 reads SMNVEV (reference sequence). The CDR3 spans 12 residues. The CDR3 spells CASGESSSPLHF. The DNA of the CDR3 is TGTGCTTCAGGGGAATCCTCTTCACCCCTCCACTTT.

There are many counts of this clonotype. The rearrangement joins TRBV28 to TRBJ2-1, with D uncertain. The V end lost 3 bases, the J end lost 8 bases, and 17 bases lay between the germline ends. The CDR3 consists of 15 residues. Germline V gene data show CDR1 as MDHEN and CDR2 as SYDVKM. CDR3: CASSFRRHRSYEQFF. CDR3 bases: TGTGCCAGCAGTTTTAGGAGACACCGGTCCTATGAGCAGTTCTTC.

The chain uses TRBV12-3 or TRBV12-4 and TRBJ2-2, with D perhaps matching TRBD1 (5 bases). The CDR3 runs to 16 residues. The V and J ends lost 6 bases and 1 base respectively, with 15 bases between them. This CDR3 is CASSFQGSGNTGELFF. CDR3 coding DNA: TGTGCCAGCAGCTTCCAGGGCAGTGGGAACACCGGGGAGCTGTTTTTT.

This clonotype was seen at least ten times. The chain is built from TRBV12-3 or TRBV12-4 and TRBJ2-5; 9 bases agree with TRBD2. CDR3 size: 19 residues. Trimming cost V 5 bases and J 1 base; bases outside gene matches: 17. The CDR3 is CASSLARRGLANFQETQYF. CDR3 nucleotide sequence: TGTGCCAGCAGTCTCGCACGAAGGGGACTAGCTAACTTCCAAGAGACCCAGTACTTC.

The sample holds a few counts of this clonotype. V usage is TRBV5-1 and J usage is TRBJ1-3, with D maybe TRBD1 (6 bases). The CDR3 is 15 amino acids. Trimming left V 3 bases short and J 0 bases short, with 10 bases between. Germline CDR1 SGHRS, CDR2 YFSETQ. The CDR3 DNA reads as TGCGCCAGCAGCTCACAGGGACCCTCTGGAAACACCATATATTTT. Amino acids: CASSSQGPSGNTIYF. Together with reference TRBV5-1 and TRBJ1-3, the CDR3 gives the full variable domain: KAGVTQTPRYLIKTRGQQVTLSCSPISGHRSVSWYQQTPGQGLQFLFEYFSETQRNKGNFPGRFSGRQFSNSRSEMNVSTLELGDSALYLCASSSQGPSGNTIYFGEGSWLTVV.

This clonotype has a count of ten or more. The chain is built from TRBV7-2 and TRBJ2-7; 8 bases are a match to TRBD2. The CDR3 totals 16 residues. Germline CDR1 and CDR2: SGHTA and FQGNSA. Losses at the gene ends were 5 bases for V and 3 bases for J; bases not matched to a gene: 12. This chain's CDR3 is CASSPEGLAALYEQYF. In DNA, the CDR3 is TGTGCCAGCAGCCCCGAAGGACTAGCCGCCCTCTACGAGCAGTACTTC.

The chain has TRBV19 and TRBJ2-3; TRBD2 matches at 7 bases. With 4 bases clipped from V and 6 bases from J, the junction kept 10 bases outside the gene matches. The CDR3 totals 15 residues. CDR1 is LNHDA and CDR2 is SQIVND in the germline V gene (reference sequence). CDR3 in DNA: TGTGCCAGTAGTAGTCTAGCGGAGAAGGGCGATACGCAGTATTTT. Its translation is CASSSLAEKGDTQYF.

The chain carries TRBV5-1 and TRBJ2-5; D gene unclear. Germline loops: CDR1 SGHRS, CDR2 YFSETQ. The CDR3 runs to 16 residues. V was clipped by 0 bases and J by 1 base, with 13 bases between them. Written as DNA, the CDR3 is TGCGCCAGCAGCTTGGCCCCCCAGGTTCTCCAAGAGACCCAGTACTTC. Translated, it gives CASSLAPQVLQETQYF.

This clonotype was recorded many times. The V call is TRBV6-1, the J call TRBJ1-1; D is ambiguous. V lost 3 bases and J 1 base, leaving 9 bases between the germline ends. The CDR3 extends over 14 amino acids. Germline V gene lookup returns CDR1 MNHNS and CDR2 SASEGT. The chain's CDR3 is CASSDAGRNTEAFF. CDR3 coding DNA: TGTGCCAGCAGTGACGCGGGAAGGAACACTGAAGCTTTCTTT.

This clonotype came up a few times. This rearrangement joins TRBV4-3 to TRBJ1-2; 7 bases line up with TRBD1. V lost 3 bases to trimming and J lost 4 bases; unmatched junction nucleotides: 8. Germline loops: CDR1 LGHNA, CDR2 YSLEER. The CDR3 has 15 amino acids. CDR3 protein: CASSQADGTAYGYTF. CDR3 bases: TGCGCCAGCAGCCAGGCAGACGGGACAGCCTATGGCTACACCTTC.

This rearrangement joins TRBV6-1 to TRBJ1-2; D gene unclear. Germline CDR1 reads MNHNS; CDR2 reads SASEGT. V was cut by 0 bases and J by 12 bases, with 11 bases left in between. CDR3 size: 12 residues. Here the CDR3 reads CASSEAPGSDTF. Here the CDR3 DNA reads TGTGCCAGCAGTGAAGCCCCGGGAAGCGACACCTTC.

In this sample, this clonotype turned up many times. The chain is built from TRBV2 and TRBJ1-1; a weak D match, TRBD1 (6 bases). CDR1 and CDR2 (germline): SNHLY, FYNNEI. V was clipped by 8 bases and J by 0 bases, with 13 bases between them. This CDR3 region has 14 residues. The CDR3 DNA is TGTGCCAGCTACAGGGAAACCATGAACACTGAAGCTTTCTTT. Protein product: CASYRETMNTEAFF. The full variable domain, in which reference TRBV2 and TRBJ1-1 provide the parts outside the CDR3, is EPEVTQTPSHQVTQMGQEVILRCVPISNHLYFYWYRQILGQKVEFLVSFYNNEISEKSEIFDDQFSVERPDGSNFTLKIRSTKLEDSAMYFCASYRETMNTEAFFGQGTRLTVV.